Listed here are 26 T cell receptor beta chains from one sample, sequenced in a study of blood T cell repertoires in COVID-19. Sequenced by immunoSEQ multiplex PCR; TCRdb stores in-frame clones only, minus some. The sample shows fewer than 350,000 clones, around 85% of them seen only once. What was sequenced was peripheral blood. Receptors originate from a woman in her 30s who had recovered from COVID-19.

This chain uses TRBV7-2 with TRBJ2-3, with D uncertain. The CDR3 spans 14 residues. Germline CDR1 and CDR2: SGHTA and FQGNSA. Deletions cut 4 bases from V and 2 bases from J, with 10 bases between. The CDR3 coding sequence is TGTGCCAGCAGCTCTCCTCACAACACAGATACGCAGTATTTT. Translation: CASSSPHNTDTQYF.

The chain is built from TRBV29-1 and TRBJ2-7; a weak D match, TRBD1 (7 bases). The V end was cut by 4 bases, the J end by 6 bases, with 13 bases between. CDR3 length: 12 residues. Germline CDR1 and CDR2: SQVTM and ANQGSEA. The CDR3 sequence: CSVGQGGGEQYF. CDR3 nucleotides: TGCAGCGTTGGGCAGGGGGGAGGCGAGCAGTACTTC.

This chain connects TRBV21-1 to TRBJ1-6; the table gives TRBD1 as D, unverified against the DNA. TRBV21-1 is listed as a pseudogene. The CDR3 length is 15 residues. CDR3 DNA sequence: TGTGCCAGCAGCGCCCTGGGACAGGGGTATTCACCCCTCCACTTT. Amino acid sequence: CASSALGQGYSPLHF.

The chain recombines TRBV6-2 or TRBV6-3 with TRBJ2-1; D might be TRBD1 (5 bases). CDR3 size: 11 residues. Germline CDR1 reads MNHEY; CDR2 reads SVGEGT. Deletions cut 5 bases from V and 9 bases from J, with 8 bases between. The CDR3 DNA follows: TGTGCCAGCAGTCCAGGGTTTGAGCAGTTCTTC. Residues: CASSPGFEQFF.

This chain links TRBV19 with TRBJ2-2, with 7 bases lining up with TRBD1. The germline V gene encodes CDR1 LNHDA and CDR2 SQIVND (reference sequence). CDR3 size: 13 residues. J lost 6 bases, V lost 6 bases, and 4 bases had no gene match. The CDR3 loop is CASSHQGAGELFF. DNA for the CDR3: TGTGCCAGTAGCCATCAGGGGGCCGGGGAGCTGTTTTTT.

This chain links TRBV5-4 with TRBJ2-7, with 9 bases lining up with TRBD2. Looked up from germline, CDR1 is SGHNT and CDR2 is YYREEE (reference sequence). The junction had 4 bases not matched to a gene; V was cut back by 9 bases and J by 6 bases. The CDR3 spans 11 residues. The CDR3 coding sequence is TGTGCCATCAATAGCGGGGGCGAGCAGTACTTC. Its translation is CAINSGGEQYF. The variable domain in full, with the rest retrieved from reference TRBV5-4 and TRBJ2-7, is ETGVTQSPTHLIKTRGQQVTLRCSSQSGHNTVSWYQQALGQGPQFIFQYYREEENGRGNFPPRFSGLQFPNYSSELNVNALELDDSALYLCAINSGGEQYFGPGTRLTVT.

Only one count was recorded for this clone. The V and J genes are TRBV27 and TRBJ1-6; 7 bases map to TRBD1. Germline loops: CDR1 MNHEY, CDR2 SMNVEV (reference sequence). V was pared by 0 bases and J by 8 bases, with 7 bases of the junction left unmatched. The CDR3 sequence is 16 residues long. DNA for the CDR3: TGTGCCAGCAGTTTATCGGGACAGTCAGACTATTCACCCCTCCACTTT. This translates into CASSLSGQSDYSPLHF.

V gene TRBV24-1 combines with J gene TRBJ1-2; D perhaps matches TRBD1 (6 bases). Trimming removed 2 bases from V and 7 bases from J, with 16 bases in between. The CDR3 loop spans 15 amino acids. Germline CDR1 and CDR2: KGHDR and SFDVKD. DNA for the CDR3: TGTGCCACCAGTGATTCTAGGCAGGTGGGGGCTGGCTACACCTTC. Translating gives CATSDSRQVGAGYTF.

The V and J genes are TRBV27 and TRBJ2-1; the match to TRBD2 covers 7 bases. Germline CDR1 reads MNHEY; CDR2 reads SMNVEV (reference sequence). The ends lost 6 bases at V and 9 bases at J; junction bases unmatched: 8. The CDR3 is 13 residues long. The CDR3, as DNA: TGTGCCAGCAGATCGGGCGGGGGAACTGAGCAGTTCTTC. Protein: CASRSGGGTEQFF.

The chain has TRBV6-4 and TRBJ1-6, with D maybe TRBD1 (6 bases). This CDR3 comprises 15 residues. CDR1 and CDR2 from the germline V gene are MRHNA and SNTAGT. V was trimmed by 2 bases and J by 7 bases, leaving 12 bases between them. The CDR3 sequence is CASSDGGLGNSPLHF. The CDR3 region has the DNA TGTGCCAGCAGTGACGGGGGCCTAGGGAATTCACCCCTCCACTTT.

The rearrangement joins TRBV28 to TRBJ2-7; TRBD1 matches at 11 bases. Germline loops: CDR1 MDHEN, CDR2 SYDVKM. Trimming removed 6 bases from V and 3 bases from J; junction bases left unmatched: 7. The CDR3 totals 15 residues. CDR3 nucleotide sequence: TGTGCCAGCAGCCTGACCGGGACAGGGGGCTACGAGCAGTACTTC. It yields the protein CASSLTGTGGYEQYF.

The J gene is TRBJ1-3, the V gene TRBV18; 7 bases map to TRBD1. This CDR3 contains 17 residues. The V gene's germline CDR1 is KGHSH and CDR2 LQKENI. Trimming removed 3 bases from V and 0 bases from J; junction bases left unmatched: 8. DNA for the CDR3: TGTGCCAGCTCACCCCTAGCTCGACAGGGCTCTGGAAACACCATATATTTT. Amino acid sequence: CASSPLARQGSGNTIYF.

On this clone itself: Other DNA sequences in this sample translate to the same CDR3. The J gene is TRBJ1-6, the V gene TRBV6-5; 7 nucleotides align to TRBD1. The germline gives CDR1 MNHEY, CDR2 SVGAGI. V shed 6 bases and J 7 bases; nucleotides not matched to a gene: 6. This CDR3 has 14 amino acids. The CDR3 sequence is CASSPGTENSPLHF. The CDR3 DNA is TGTGCCAGCAGCCCCGGGACAGAGAATTCACCCCTCCACTTT.

The chain combines TRBV19 with TRBJ2-2; 8 nucleotides match TRBD1. The CDR3 totals 14 residues. Germline trimming cut 3 bases from V and 6 bases from J; bases unmatched to any gene: 3. In germline, CDR1 is LNHDA, CDR2 SQIVND (reference sequence). The CDR3 sequence is CASSIGTGSGELFF. The CDR3 bases are TGTGCCAGTAGTATCGGGACAGGTTCCGGGGAGCTGTTTTTT.

This clone was recorded only once. The genes are TRBV5-1 and TRBJ2-7; 8 nucleotides match TRBD1. The germline gives CDR1 SGHRS, CDR2 YFSETQ. J lost 6 bases, V lost 2 bases, and 4 bases had no gene match. The CDR3 consists of 13 residues. The CDR3 loop reads CASSLGQGAEQYF. In DNA, the CDR3 is TGCGCCAGCAGCTTAGGACAGGGTGCCGAGCAGTACTTC.

The chain has TRBV5-5 and TRBJ2-7; 8 nucleotides agree with TRBD1. This CDR3 spans 14 amino acids. In germline, CDR1 is SGHKS, CDR2 YYEKEE (reference sequence). V gave up 4 bases and J gave up 2 bases; unmatched junction bases: 5. CDR3 protein: CASSQGQVAYEQYF. The CDR3 DNA follows: TGTGCCAGCAGCCAGGGACAGGTCGCCTACGAGCAGTACTTC.

The chain has TRBV7-2 and TRBJ1-2; 11 positions match TRBD1. V shed 0 bases and J 4 bases; nucleotides not matched to a gene: 1. The CDR3 is made up of 15 amino acids. In germline, CDR1 is SGHTA, CDR2 FQGNSA. The DNA of the CDR3 is TGTGCCAGCAGCTTAGCGGGGACAGGGGGCTATGGCTACACCTTC. The encoded protein is CASSLAGTGGYGYTF. Based on the CDR3 plus reference TRBV7-2 and TRBJ1-2, the full variable domain is GAGVSQSPSNKVTEKGKDVELRCDPISGHTALYWYRQSLGQGLEFLIYFQGNSAPDKSGLPSDRFSAERTGGSVSTLTIQRTQQEDSAVYLCASSLAGTGGYGYTFGSGTRLTVV.

The J gene is TRBJ2-7, the V gene TRBV24-1, with 8 bases lining up with TRBD2. The CDR3 consists of 14 residues. With 3 bases clipped from V and 6 bases from J, the junction kept 6 bases outside the gene matches. Germline CDR1 reads KGHDR; CDR2 reads SFDVKD. The chain's CDR3 is CATSDPAGDSEQYF. The CDR3 bases are TGTGCCACCAGTGATCCAGCGGGAGATTCCGAGCAGTACTTC.

The CDR3 sequence: CASSRSGPYEQYF. The CDR3 coding sequence is TGTGCCAGCAGCCGTAGCGGTCCCTACGAGCAGTACTTC. This chain uses TRBV7-8 with TRBJ2-7, with D perhaps matching TRBD2 (6 bases). Germline CDR1 is SGHVS and CDR2 is FQNEAQ. The V end lost 5 bases, the J end lost 2 bases, and 10 bases lay between the germline ends. The CDR3 spans 13 residues.

The CDR3 nucleotides read TGCGCCAGCAGCCTAGGGGACAGTTCTGGAAGTGGCTACACCTTC. It is translated as CASSLGDSSGSGYTF. The chain recombines TRBV5-1 with TRBJ1-2; 7 nucleotides line up with TRBD1. V was clipped by 4 bases and J by 7 bases; unmatched bases: 13. The CDR3 totals 15 residues. CDR1 is SGHRS and CDR2 is YFSETQ in the germline V gene.

The gene calls are TRBV6-6 and TRBJ2-3; a possible D gene is TRBD2 (7 bases). With 9 bases removed from V and 5 bases from J, the gap between germline ends came to 15 bases. CDR1 MNHNY and CDR2 SVGAGI come from the germline V gene (reference sequence). CDR3 length equals 13 residues. DNA of the CDR3: TGTGCCAGTAGGGGGGGCATAGTAGATACGCAGTATTTT. This encodes CASRGGIVDTQYF.

V gene TRBV18 combines with J gene TRBJ2-7, with D unresolved. Germline V CDR1 and CDR2: KGHSH, LQKENI. The ends were cut back, 5 bases at V and 3 bases at J, with 17 bases in the middle. This CDR3 contains 15 residues. In nucleotides, the CDR3 is TGTGCCAGCTCAATCTCGGATCAATCAGGCTACGAGCAGTACTTC. It is translated as CASSISDQSGYEQYF. Supplemented by reference TRBV18 and TRBJ2-7, the full variable domain reads NAGVMQNPRHLVRRRGQEARLRCSPMKGHSHVYWYRQLPEEGLKFMVYLQKENIIDESGMPKERFSAEFPKEGPSILRIQQVVRGDSAAYFCASSISDQSGYEQYFGPGTRLTVT.

This chain connects TRBV4-1 to TRBJ1-1; D is undetermined. The CDR3 loop spans 16 amino acids. With 1 base removed from V and 5 bases from J, the gap between germline ends came to 17 bases. Germline V lookup: CDR1 MGHRA, CDR2 YSYEKL. The CDR3 sequence: CASSQAPAGWQTEAFF. The CDR3 DNA follows: TGCGCCAGCAGCCAAGCTCCAGCAGGTTGGCAAACTGAAGCTTTCTTT.

This rearrangement joins TRBV30 to TRBJ1-1; a possible D gene is TRBD1 (5 bases). Trimming cost V 1 base and J 3 bases, with 15 bases left between them. The CDR3 consists of 15 residues. Germline CDR1 reads GTSNPN; CDR2 reads SVGIG (reference sequence). DNA of the CDR3: TGTGCCTGGAGTGGACTCGGACGGGGGGACACTGAAGCTTTCTTT. It encodes CAWSGLGRGDTEAFF.

V and J are TRBV30 and TRBJ1-2; D possibly corresponds to TRBD1 (5 bases). This CDR3 has 13 amino acids. In germline, CDR1 is GTSNPN, CDR2 SVGIG (reference sequence). V dropped 2 bases and J dropped 4 bases, with 11 bases sitting between them. CDR3 sequence (DNA): TGTGCCTGGAGTACAGGCCTCCCCTATGGCTACACCTTC. Its protein product is CAWSTGLPYGYTF.

The chain employs TRBV11-1 and TRBJ2-1; a possible D gene is TRBD2 (5 bases). Trimming took off 4 bases at V and 5 bases at J, with 12 bases between the two ends. The CDR3 sequence is 14 residues long. Germline lookup yields CDR1 SGHAT and CDR2 FQDESV (reference sequence). The CDR3 nucleotides are TGTGCCAGCAGCTCCCCCGTGACTAACAATGAGCAGTTCTTC. Translating gives CASSSPVTNNEQFF. Full variable domain (missing parts from reference TRBV11-1 and TRBJ2-1): EAEVAQSPRYKITEKSQAVAFWCDPISGHATLYWYRQILGQGPELLVQFQDESVVDDSQLPKDRFSAERLKGVDSTLKIQPAELGDSAMYLCASSSPVTNNEQFFGPGTRLTVL.